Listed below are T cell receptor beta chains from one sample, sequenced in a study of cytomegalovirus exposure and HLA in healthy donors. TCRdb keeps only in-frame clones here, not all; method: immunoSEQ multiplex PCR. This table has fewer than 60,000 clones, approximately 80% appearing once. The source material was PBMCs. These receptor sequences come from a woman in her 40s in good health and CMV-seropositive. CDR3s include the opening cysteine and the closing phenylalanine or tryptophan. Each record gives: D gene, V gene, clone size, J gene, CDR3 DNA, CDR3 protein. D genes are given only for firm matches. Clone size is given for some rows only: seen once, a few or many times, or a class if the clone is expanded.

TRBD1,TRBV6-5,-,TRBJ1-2,TGTGCCAGCAGTTTCCGGGACAGGGTCTATGGCTACACCTTC,CASSFRDRVYGYTF
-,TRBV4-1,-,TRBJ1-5,TGCGCCAGCAGCCAGGGGTTGGCGGGGAGTGGTTTAAATCAGTCCCAGCATTTT,CASSQGLAGSGLNQSQHF
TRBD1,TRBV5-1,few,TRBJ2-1,TGCGCCAGCAGCTTACAGGGGGCTAGGAATGAGCAGTTCTTC,CASSLQGARNEQFF
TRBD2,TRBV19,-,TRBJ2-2,TGTGCCAGTAGTCGAACTAGCGGGGGGAACACCGGGGAGCTGTTTTTT,CASSRTSGGNTGELFF
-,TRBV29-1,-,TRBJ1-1,TGCAGCGTTTTCGGGGTACCCAACACTGAAGCTTTCTTT,CSVFGVPNTEAFF
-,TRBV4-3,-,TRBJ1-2,TGCGCCAGCAGCCAAGATACCCAGGGTGGTGGCTACACCTTC,CASSQDTQGGGYTF
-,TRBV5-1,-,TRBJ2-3,TGCGCCAGCCAATCGGTAACCACCTCGGGAGATACGCAGTATTTT,CASQSVTTSGDTQYF
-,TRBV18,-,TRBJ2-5,TGTGCCAGCTCACACACAGGCAACCAAGAGACCCAGTACTTC,CASSHTGNQETQYF
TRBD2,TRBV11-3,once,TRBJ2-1,TGTGCCAGCAGCCCGCTTTCCGGGGGGGACTACAATGAGCAGTTCTTC,CASSPLSGGDYNEQFF
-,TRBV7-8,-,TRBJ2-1,TGTGCCAGCAGCTTGGTAAGAGGGACCTACAATGAGCAGTTCTTC,CASSLVRGTYNEQFF
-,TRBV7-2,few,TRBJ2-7,TGTGCCAGCAGCAATGGCCCGACCTACGAGCAGTACTTC,CASSNGPTYEQYF
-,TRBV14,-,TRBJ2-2,TGTGCCAGCAGCCAAGCACAACACCGGGGAGCTGTTTTT,CASSQAQHRGAVF
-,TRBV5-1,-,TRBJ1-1,TGCGCCAGCAGCTTTGCCGGGTACACTGAAGCTTTCTTT,CASSFAGYTEAFF
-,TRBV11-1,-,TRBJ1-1,TGTGCCAGCAGCTTAGCGGCGGGGTTCACTGAAGCTTTCTTT,CASSLAAGFTEAFF
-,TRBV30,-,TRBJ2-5,TGTGCCTGGAGTGTAGTTCTGGCGGAGGCAGAGACCCAGTACTTC,CAWSVVLAEAETQYF
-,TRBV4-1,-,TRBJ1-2,TGCGCCAGCAGCCAAGCAGGGTATGGCTACACCTTC,CASSQAGYGYTF
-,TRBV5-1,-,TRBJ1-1,TGCGCCAGCAGCTTTACCGGACCTCACAGCGGGGAAGCTTTCTTT,CASSFTGPHSGEAFF
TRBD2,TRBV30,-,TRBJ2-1,TGTGCCTGGAGCCGGGGGGACAATGAGCAGTTCTTC,CAWSRGDNEQFF
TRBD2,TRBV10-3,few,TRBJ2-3,TGTGCCATCAGTGACGCGGGGGGCGGGGATACGCAGTATTTT,CAISDAGGGDTQYF
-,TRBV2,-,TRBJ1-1,TGTGCCAGCAGACCAGACAGACCTGAAGCTTTCTTT,CASRPDRPEAFF
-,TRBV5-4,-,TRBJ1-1,TGTGCCAGCAGCTTAGTCGCAGGTAACACTGAAGCTTTCTTT,CASSLVAGNTEAFF
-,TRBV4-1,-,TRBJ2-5,TGCGCCAGCAGCCAAGTCACTCCTAAACTCACGACAGGTGGACGAGAGACCCAGTACTTC,CASSQVTPKLTTGGRETQYF
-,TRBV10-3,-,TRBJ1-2,TGTGCCATCAGTGACCCAGACGGAAAAGGGGCCACCTTC,CAISDPDGKGATF
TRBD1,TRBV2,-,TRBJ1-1,TGTGCCAGCAGCATCGGGGGACAGGGCACTGAAGCTTTCTTT,CASSIGGQGTEAFF
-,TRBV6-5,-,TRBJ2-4,TGTGCCAGCACCCAGGGGAGCATTCAGTACTTC,CASTQGSIQYF
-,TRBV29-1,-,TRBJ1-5,TGCAGCGTTGTATTTTCGGGGTTCAACAATCAGCCCCAGCATTTT,CSVVFSGFNNQPQHF
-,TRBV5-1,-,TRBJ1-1,TGCGCCAGCAGCAGGGGGACACAGAACACTGAAGCTTTCTTT,CASSRGTQNTEAFF
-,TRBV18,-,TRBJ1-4,TGTGCCAGCTCACCCCAATTACAGGGAACTAATGAAAAACTGTTTTTT,CASSPQLQGTNEKLFF
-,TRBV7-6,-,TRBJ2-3,TGTGCCAGCAGCGCCTTTATAGGCCGCGCAGGGGATACGCAGTATTTT,CASSAFIGRAGDTQYF
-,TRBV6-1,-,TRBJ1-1,TGTGCCAGCAGTGGGACACGGACGAACACTGAAGCTTTCTTT,CASSGTRTNTEAFF
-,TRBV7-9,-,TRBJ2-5,TGTGCCAGCAGCTTAGCGGGGGGGCCGGAGACCCAGTACTTC,CASSLAGGPETQYF
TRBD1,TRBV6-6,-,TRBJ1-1,TGTGCCAGCAGCCGGGACAGGGGGGACACTGAAGCTTTCTTT,CASSRDRGDTEAFF